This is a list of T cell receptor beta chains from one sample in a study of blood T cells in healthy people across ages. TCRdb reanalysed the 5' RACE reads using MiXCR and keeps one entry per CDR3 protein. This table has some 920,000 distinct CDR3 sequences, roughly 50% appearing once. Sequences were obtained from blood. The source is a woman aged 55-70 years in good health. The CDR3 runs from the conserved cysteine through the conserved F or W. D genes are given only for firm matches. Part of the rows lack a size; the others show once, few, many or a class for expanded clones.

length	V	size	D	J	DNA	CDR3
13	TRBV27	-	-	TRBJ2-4	TGTGCCAGCAGTTTACAGCGGCAATACATTCAGTACTTC	CASSLQRQYIQYF
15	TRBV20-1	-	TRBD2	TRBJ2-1	TGCAGTGCTAGAGACGGAGCGGGGCGGGCAAATGAGCAGTTCTTC	CSARDGAGRANEQFF
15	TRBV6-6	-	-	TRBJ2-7	TGTGCCAGCAGTTACGCTAGTCCAGGCCACTACGAGCAGTACTTC	CASSYASPGHYEQYF
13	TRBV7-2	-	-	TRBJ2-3	TGTGCCAGCAGCGTAGAGCTGGGATATACGCAGTATTTT	CASSVELGYTQYF
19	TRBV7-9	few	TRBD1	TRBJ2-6	TGTGCCAGCAGCTTAATACCCGGGACAGTTGATTCTGGGGCCAACGTCCTGACTTTC	CASSLIPGTVDSGANVLTF
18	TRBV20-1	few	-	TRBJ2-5	TGCAGTGCTAGAGATCAAACGACAGAAAAATTGGCCAGGGCGACCCAGTACTTC	CSARDQTTEKLARATQYF
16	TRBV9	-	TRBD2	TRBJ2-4	TGTGCCAGCACCCCGGAACCGGCGGGACTAGCCCACCGGCAGTACTTC	CASTPEPAGLAHRQYF
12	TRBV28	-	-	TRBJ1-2	TGTGCCAGCAGCAATATTTACTATGGCTACACCTTC	CASSNIYYGYTF
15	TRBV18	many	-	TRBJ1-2	TGTGCCAGCAGCCCAACGGGAACGGCTAACTATGGCTACACCTTC	CASSPTGTANYGYTF
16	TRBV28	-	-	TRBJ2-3	TGTGCCAGTAGTCTCCACCCCCGCACGACTAGTAATACGCAGTATTTT	CASSLHPRTTSNTQYF
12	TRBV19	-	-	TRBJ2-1	TGTGCCAGTAGTATTCGCGTCAATGAGCAGTTCTTC	CASSIRVNEQFF
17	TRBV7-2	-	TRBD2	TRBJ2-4	TGTGCCAGCAGCCTCGGACTAGGAAGTATAGCCAAAAACATTCAGTACTTC	CASSLGLGSIAKNIQYF
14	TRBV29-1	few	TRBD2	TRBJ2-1	TGCAGCGTTGCCCGGACTAGCGGGGGGGATGAGCAGTTCTTC	CSVARTSGGDEQFF
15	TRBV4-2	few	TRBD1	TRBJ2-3	TGTGCCAGCAGCCAAGATTACACAGGGGGAGATACGCAGTATTTT	CASSQDYTGGDTQYF
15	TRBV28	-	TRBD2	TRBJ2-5	TGTGCCAGCAGCCCAGCGGGAGTCCTCCAAGAGACCCAGTACTTC	CASSPAGVLQETQYF
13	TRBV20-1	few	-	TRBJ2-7	TGCAGTGCTAGAGACATCGATACTTACGAGCAGTACTTC	CSARDIDTYEQYF
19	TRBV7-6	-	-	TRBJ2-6	TGTGCCAGCAGCCCATATCGGGACACCTTTCTGTCTGGGGCCAACGTCCTGACTTTC	CASSPYRDTFLSGANVLTF
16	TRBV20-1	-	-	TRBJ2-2	TGCAGTGCTGGTAGGAAAGGGGGGGCTGACACCGGGGAGCTGTTTTTT	CSAGRKGGADTGELFF
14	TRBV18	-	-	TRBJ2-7	TGTGCCAGCTCACCACCGCTAGGGGACTACGAGCAGTACTTC	CASSPPLGDYEQYF
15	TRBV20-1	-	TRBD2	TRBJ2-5	TGCAGTGCTAGAGAGGCGGGAGGGCCTAAAGAGACCCAGTACTTC	CSAREAGGPKETQYF
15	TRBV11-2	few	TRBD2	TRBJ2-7	TGTGCCAGCAGCTGGACTAGCGGGAGCCACTACGAGCAGTACTTC	CASSWTSGSHYEQYF
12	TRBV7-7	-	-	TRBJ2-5	TGTGCCAGCAGCATACAGGGCAATGAGCAGTACTTC	CASSIQGNEQYF
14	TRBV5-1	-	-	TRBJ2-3	TGCGCCAGCAGCCCGACCGGGAGTGGAGATACGCAGTATTTT	CASSPTGSGDTQYF
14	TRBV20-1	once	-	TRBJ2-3	TGCAGTGCCAGCGGAGGGAGTTGGACAGATACGCAGTATTTT	CSASGGSWTDTQYF
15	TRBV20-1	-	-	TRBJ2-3	TGCAGTGCTCAAACCCCGGGACAAACCTCAGATACGCAGTATTTT	CSAQTPGQTSDTQYF
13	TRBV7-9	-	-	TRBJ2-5	TGTGCCAGCAGCCTTAACGCGGTTGAGACCCAGTACTTC	CASSLNAVETQYF
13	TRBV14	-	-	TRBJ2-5	TGTGCCAGCAGCCCGGGGAATGGCGAGACCCAGTACTTC	CASSPGNGETQYF
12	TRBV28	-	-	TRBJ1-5	TGTGCCAGCAATACACCGGGTCAGCCCCAGCATTTT	CASNTPGQPQHF
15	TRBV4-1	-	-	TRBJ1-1	TGCGCCAGCAGCCAAGACAGAACCATGAACACTGAAGCTTTCTTT	CASSQDRTMNTEAFF
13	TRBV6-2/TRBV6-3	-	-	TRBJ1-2	TGTGCCAGCAGCATTTATCTCGACTATGGCTACACCTTC	CASSIYLDYGYTF
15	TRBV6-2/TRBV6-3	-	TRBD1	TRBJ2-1	TGTGCCAGCAGTTACTCGTCAGGGGGCCGGGATGAGCAGTTCTTC	CASSYSSGGRDEQFF
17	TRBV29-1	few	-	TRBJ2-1	TGCAGCGTTGATGTGTTGGCGGGGTTAAGCTCCTACAATGAGCAGTTCTTC	CSVDVLAGLSSYNEQFF
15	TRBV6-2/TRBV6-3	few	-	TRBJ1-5	TGTGCCAGCAGTTACTCGAGTGTCAGTAATCAGCCCCAGCATTTT	CASSYSSVSNQPQHF
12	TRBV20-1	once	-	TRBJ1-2	TGCAGCGAGTCCCGGGGGCAGTGGGGCTACACCTTC	CSESRGQWGYTF
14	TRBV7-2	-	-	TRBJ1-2	TGTGCCAGCAGCTTAGTTAGCGCAGGGGATGGCTACACCTTC	CASSLVSAGDGYTF
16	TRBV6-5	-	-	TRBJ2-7	TGTGCCAGCAGTTACCTTGGCAGGCTAAGGGTCTACGAGCAGTACTTC	CASSYLGRLRVYEQYF
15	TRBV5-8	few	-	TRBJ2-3	TGTGCCAGCAGCTCCCCAACTATCTTCACAGATACGCAGTATTTT	CASSSPTIFTDTQYF
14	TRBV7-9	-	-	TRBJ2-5	TGTGCCAGCAGCCAGAACGGAAACCAAGAGACCCAGTACTTC	CASSQNGNQETQYF
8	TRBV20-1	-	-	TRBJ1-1	TGCAGCGCCCCGAGAGCTTTCTTT	CSAPRAFF
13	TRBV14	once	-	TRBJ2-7	TGTGCCAGCAGCCGACACCTCTCCTACGAGCAGTACTTC	CASSRHLSYEQYF
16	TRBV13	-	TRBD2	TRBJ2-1	TGTGCCAGCAGCTGGGAGACTAGCGGAAGGCCCGCCGAGCAGTTCTTC	CASSWETSGRPAEQFF
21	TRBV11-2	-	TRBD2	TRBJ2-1	TGTGCCAGCAGCGCTCTCCCCAAAGTTCTAGCGGGAGGGCTCTCCTACAATGAGCAGTTCTTC	CASSALPKVLAGGLSYNEQFF
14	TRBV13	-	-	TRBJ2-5	TGTGCCAGCAGCTTTTTATTCTCTCAAGAGACCCAGTACTTC	CASSFLFSQETQYF
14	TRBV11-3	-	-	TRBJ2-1	TGTGCCAGCAGCTCCAGGGCCGGGTGGGATGAGCAGTTCTTC	CASSSRAGWDEQFF
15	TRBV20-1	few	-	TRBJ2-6	TGCAGTGCTAGGGACTTTATGCGGGGGGCCAACGTCCTGACTTTC	CSARDFMRGANVLTF
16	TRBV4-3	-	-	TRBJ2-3	TGCGCCAGCAGCCAACGAGGATCCGGAGCCTTGAGTACGCAGTATTTT	CASSQRGSGALSTQYF
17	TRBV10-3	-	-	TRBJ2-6	TGTGCCATCAGTGGCGGGATAGCAGGATCTGGGGCCAACGTCCTGACTTTC	CAISGGIAGSGANVLTF
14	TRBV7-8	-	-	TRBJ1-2	TGTGCCAGCAGCTTAGTCAGCCTTAACTATGGCTACACCTTC	CASSLVSLNYGYTF
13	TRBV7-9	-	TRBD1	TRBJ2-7	TGTGCCAGCGATTCCAGGGGGATACACGAGCAGTACTTC	CASDSRGIHEQYF
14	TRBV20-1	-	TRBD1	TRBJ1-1	TGCAGTGCCGACAGGGGCTTTGTCTACACTGAAGCTTTCTTT	CSADRGFVYTEAFF
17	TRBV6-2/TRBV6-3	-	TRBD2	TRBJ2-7	TGTGCCAGCAGTTACTCGAGAACTAGCGGGAGCTCCTACGAGCAGTACTTC	CASSYSRTSGSSYEQYF
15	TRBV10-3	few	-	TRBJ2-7	TGTGCCATCAGTGCCCTTCGTGGCCTCTCCTACGAGCAGTACTTC	CAISALRGLSYEQYF
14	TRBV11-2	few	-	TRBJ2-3	TGTGCCAGCAGCTTAGATTTAGCCTCCGTGGGGCAGTATTTT	CASSLDLASVGQYF
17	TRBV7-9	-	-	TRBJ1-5	TGTGCCAGCAGCTTAGCGTACGGGCCAACGGTGAAACAGCCCCAGCATTTT	CASSLAYGPTVKQPQHF